These 9 T cell receptor beta chains share one sample of origin, sequenced in a study of blood T cell repertoires in COVID-19. Profiled with immunoSEQ multiplex PCR; TCRdb holds only in-frame clones, not every one. The table lists about 89,000 clones, about 95% of them singletons, with about 4.7% in the top ten. The sample was peripheral blood. The receptor set was obtained from a human donor with active COVID-19. The donor label of this sample is uncertain.

The chain uses TRBV6-2 or TRBV6-3 and TRBJ2-7; weak D call: TRBD1 (5 bases). The CDR3 totals 15 residues. With 6 bases removed from V and 4 bases from J, the gap between germline ends came to 19 bases. Germline V gene sequence: CDR1 MNHEY, CDR2 SVGEGT. The CDR3 region is CASRPHFYRTYEQYF. In DNA form, the CDR3 reads TGTGCCAGCAGACCTCACTTTTACAGGACATACGAGCAGTACTTC.

The chain employs TRBV2 and TRBJ2-3; TRBD2 aligns across 15 bases. Germline assignment: CDR1 SNHLY and CDR2 FYNNEI. The CDR3 runs 18 residues. V lost 6 bases and J lost 0; bases outside the gene matches: 7. Written as DNA, the CDR3 is TGTGCCAGCAGGGGAGGACTAGCGGGGGGGCCAAGCACAGATACGCAGTATTTT. As protein: CASRGGLAGGPSTDTQYF.

The sample holds one count of this clone. The rearrangement joins TRBV19 to TRBJ1-5, with TRBD1 identical over 9 bases. After removal of 5 bases from V and 2 bases from J, the junction contained 16 bases not matched to a gene. Germline assignment: CDR1 LNHDA and CDR2 SQIVND (reference sequence). This CDR3 is built from 19 residues. CDR3 protein: CASSPVGTGREIGNQPQHF. Written as DNA, the CDR3 is TGTGCCAGTAGTCCGGTGGGGACAGGGAGGGAAATCGGCAATCAGCCCCAGCATTTT.

The chain links TRBV10-3 to TRBJ2-7; 9 bases agree with TRBD1. Trimming at V came to 0 bases and at J to 7 bases, leaving 4 bases not matched to a gene. Looked up from germline, CDR1 is ENHRY and CDR2 is SYGVKD. The CDR3 has 14 residues. This chain's CDR3 is CAISESGQGREQYF. CDR3 DNA: TGTGCCATCAGTGAGTCGGGACAGGGCCGGGAGCAGTACTTC.

The chain combines TRBV24-1 with TRBJ1-1, with unresolved D. This CDR3 is 15 amino acids long. Germline V CDR1 and CDR2: KGHDR, SFDVKD. V was clipped by 0 bases and J by 2 bases, with 9 bases between them. The DNA for the CDR3 is TGTGCCACCAGTGATTTGGGGCGTACCAACACTGAAGCTTTCTTT. Its translation is CATSDLGRTNTEAFF.

This clone was found once. The chain has TRBV28 and TRBJ1-5; D gene uncertain. Germline V gene sequence: CDR1 MDHEN, CDR2 SYDVKM. This CDR3 region has 13 residues. V was pared by 6 bases and J by 0 bases, with 6 bases between. The CDR3 sequence: CASRLNSNQPQHF. CDR3 nucleotide sequence: TGTGCCAGCAGACTTAATAGCAATCAGCCCCAGCATTTT.

The gene calls are TRBV3-1 (or the pseudogene TRBV3-2) and TRBJ2-7; TRBD2 might be the D (5 bases). CDR1 and CDR2 from the germline V gene are LGHDT and YNNKEL (reference sequence). The CDR3 covers 13 residues. V dropped 2 bases and J dropped 3 bases, with 8 bases sitting between them. The CDR3 protein is CASSQPGSYEQYF. DNA of the CDR3: TGTGCCAGCAGCCAACCTGGGAGCTACGAGCAGTACTTC.

The V call is TRBV5-1, the J call TRBJ1-1, with a weak D call TRBD1 (5 bases). CDR1 is SGHRS, CDR2 YFSETQ, per germline. The germline V and J ends were trimmed by 3 bases and 1 base, with 13 bases remaining between them. The CDR3 spans 15 residues. Here the CDR3 reads CASSSRVLENTEAFF. The CDR3 nucleotides are TGCGCCAGCAGCTCCAGGGTATTAGAGAACACTGAAGCTTTCTTT. Variable domain in full (rest from reference TRBV5-1 and TRBJ1-1): KAGVTQTPRYLIKTRGQQVTLSCSPISGHRSVSWYQQTPGQGLQFLFEYFSETQRNKGNFPGRFSGRQFSNSRSEMNVSTLELGDSALYLCASSSRVLENTEAFFGQGTRLTVV.

In nucleotides, the CDR3 is TGTGCCAGCAGTGAGCCCGGCAGGGCCACTGAAGCTTTCTTT. Translating it yields CASSEPGRATEAFF. The chain recombines TRBV6-1 with TRBJ1-1; TRBD1 is a possible D gene (5 bases). This CDR3 comprises 14 residues. CDR1 MNHNS and CDR2 SASEGT come from the germline V gene. Between the trimmed V and J ends, which lost 3 bases and 4 bases, there was a span of 12 bases.